This entry lists 32 T cell receptor beta chains sequenced from one sample in a study of T-cell reconstitution after alpha-beta-depleted transplantation in children. Unique molecular identifiers were used to barcode this TCRbeta library. TCRdb ran MiXCR on the PCR reads and lists one entry per CDR3 protein. The data show 450,000 to 700,000 distinct CDR3 sequences, with about a quarter seen just once and approximately 39% held by the top ten. Material: PBMCs, obtained before TCRalphabeta/CD19-depleted stem cell transplant. These receptors all stem from a boy under two years old with Wiskott-Aldrich syndrome, due to receive a stem cell transplant.

This clonotype was seen just once. This rearrangement joins TRBV29-1 to TRBJ2-1; D gene uncertain. The CDR3 is 15 amino acids. V was clipped by 2 bases and J by 0 bases, with 11 bases between them. The germline V gene has CDR1 SQVTM and CDR2 ANQGSEA. The DNA of the CDR3 is TGCAGCGTTGAAAAGACCCAGAGCTCCTACAATGAGCAGTTCTTC. Amino acids: CSVEKTQSSYNEQFF.

The chain recombines TRBV5-1 with TRBJ2-7; D may be TRBD1 or TRBD2 (5 bases each). V lost 4 bases to trimming and J lost 7 bases, with 9 bases between them. CDR3 size: 11 residues. In germline, CDR1 is SGHRS, CDR2 YFSETQ. The CDR3 is CASSDYREQYF. CDR3 DNA sequence: TGCGCCAGCAGCGACTACAGGGAGCAGTACTTC.

The chain links TRBV7-8 to TRBJ2-7, with D perhaps TRBD1 or TRBD2 (5 bases each). The V and J ends lost 7 bases and 8 bases respectively, with 18 bases between them. The CDR3 spans 13 residues. The germline gives CDR1 SGHVS, CDR2 FQNEAQ. Here the CDR3 DNA reads TGTGCCAGCACCATCAAAAGCGAGGGGAAGCAGTACTTC. Translation: CASTIKSEGKQYF.

The chain has TRBV20-1 and TRBJ1-5; possibly TRBD1 for D (5 bases). The CDR3 runs 13 residues. Trimming took off 8 bases at V and 4 bases at J, with 15 bases between the two ends. Germline V CDR1 and CDR2: DFQATT, SNEGSKA (reference sequence). CDR3 residues: CSFARDSNQPQHF. CDR3 DNA: TGCAGTTTTGCCAGGGACTCTAATCAGCCCCAGCATTTT.

Points on this clonotype: Germline is not matched at one junction end, which may reflect a read error. J is TRBJ2-3 and V is TRBV20-1; 14 bases agree with TRBD2. This CDR3 region has 15 residues. Germline values: CDR1 DFQATT, CDR2 SNEGSKA (reference sequence). Here the CDR3 reads CSGLAGVTSTDTQYF. The CDR3 bases are TGTTCGGGACTAGCGGGAGTTACCTCCACAGATACGCAGTATTTT.

This clonotype has more than one count but fewer than ten. The chain is built from TRBV20-1 and TRBJ2-1; 8 positions agree with TRBD1. Germline trimming cut 0 bases from V and 1 base from J; bases unmatched to any gene: 5. CDR3 length equals 16 residues. CDR1 and CDR2 from the germline V gene are DFQATT and SNEGSKA (reference sequence). The CDR3 DNA follows: TGCAGTGCTAGAGATCTCAGGACAGGGTCCTACAATGAGCAGTTCTTC. Translated, it gives CSARDLRTGSYNEQFF.

This chain joins TRBV21-1 and TRBJ2-6. TRBV21-1 is reported as a pseudogene. The length of the CDR3 is 11 residues. The CDR3 spells CADSGANVLTF. The CDR3 region has the DNA TGTGCAGACTCTGGGGCCAACGTCCTGACTTTC.

V is TRBV6-5 and J is TRBJ2-4, with a tentative D call TRBD1 (5 bases). The CDR3 extends over 15 amino acids. V was trimmed by 0 bases and J by 6 bases, leaving 12 bases between them. The V gene's germline CDR1 is MNHEY and CDR2 SVGAGI. In DNA form, the CDR3 reads TGTGCCAGCAGTTACTCGACGGGCAGGGCAAACATTCAGTACTTC. Translating it yields CASSYSTGRANIQYF.

The V gene is TRBV29-1, the J gene TRBJ2-7; 9 nucleotides match TRBD2. V lost 7 bases and J lost 2; bases outside the gene matches: 9. The length of the CDR3 is 14 residues. Germline V gives CDR1 SQVTM, CDR2 ANQGSEA. The CDR3 DNA follows: TGCAGCGCCCTTCGGGGCGGGAGGGCCTACGAGCAGTACTTC. Its protein product is CSALRGGRAYEQYF.

CDR3 coding DNA: TGTGCCAGCAGCGTAGGCCGGAGCCAACGCACAGATACGCAGTATTTT. Encoded protein: CASSVGRSQRTDTQYF. V gene TRBV9 combines with J gene TRBJ2-3; no clear D gene. This CDR3 comprises 16 residues. The ends were cut back, 0 bases at V and 1 base at J, with 12 bases in the middle. The V gene's germline CDR1 is SGDLS and CDR2 YYNGEE.

This clonotype has just a few counts. The chain is built from TRBV5-1 and TRBJ1-1; D is undetermined. The V end lost 6 bases, the J end lost 0 bases, and 15 bases lay between the germline ends. Germline-derived CDR1 and CDR2 are SGHRS and YFSETQ. There are 15 residues in the CDR3. CDR3: CASKKTESMNTEAFF. For the CDR3, the DNA is TGCGCCAGCAAAAAGACCGAAAGCATGAACACTGAAGCTTTCTTT.

The chain has TRBV29-1 and TRBJ1-1, with TRBD1 identical over 11 bases. J was trimmed by 0 bases and V by 4 bases; bases with no gene match: 1. The CDR3 is 14 amino acids. CDR1 is SQVTM and CDR2 is ANQGSEA in the germline V gene. This chain's CDR3 is CSVGTGGMNTEAFF. The CDR3 DNA reads TGCAGCGTTGGGACAGGGGGCATGAACACTGAAGCTTTCTTT.

The V gene is TRBV20-1, the J gene TRBJ2-1; TRBD2 matches at 10 bases. Germline loops: CDR1 DFQATT, CDR2 SNEGSKA (reference sequence). The CDR3 spans 15 residues. The CDR3 loop is CFATQTSGSYNEQFF. CDR3 sequence (DNA): TGCTTTGCTACCCAGACTAGCGGGTCTTACAATGAGCAGTTCTTC.

This clonotype came up once. The chain carries TRBV11-3 and TRBJ2-1, with D possibly being TRBD1 (6 bases). The CDR3 sequence is 14 residues long. The germline CDR1 and CDR2 sequences are SGHNT and YENEEA. V lost 5 bases and J lost 5, with 13 bases in between. The CDR3 DNA follows: TGTGCCAGCAGCATAGGACAGAACAACAATGAGCAGTTCTTC. Protein sequence: CASSIGQNNNEQFF.

This clonotype has just a few counts. V gene TRBV15 combines with J gene TRBJ2-1; D gene unclear. Germline lookup yields CDR1 LNHNV and CDR2 YYDKDF (reference sequence). This CDR3 spans 15 amino acids. Trimming left V 3 bases short and J 4 bases short, with 13 bases between. CDR3 amino acids: CATSRAPTDYNEQFF. In nucleotides, the CDR3 is TGTGCCACCAGCAGGGCACCGACGGATTACAATGAGCAGTTCTTC.

The table lists this clonotype with a few counts. The chain combines TRBV5-1 with TRBJ2-2; 9 bases match TRBD2. CDR3 length: 15 residues. CDR1 and CDR2 (germline): SGHRS, YFSETQ. The V gene end was trimmed by 1 base and the J gene end by 13 bases; junction bases not matched to a gene: 11. This CDR3 is CASSLRLAEDQGLFF. In nucleotides, the CDR3 is TGCGCCAGCAGCTTGCGACTAGCGGAAGATCAAGGGCTGTTTTTT.

V is TRBV12-3 or TRBV12-4 and J is TRBJ2-1; D is unclear. The CDR3 contains 14 residues. V was clipped by 3 bases and J by 2 bases, with 8 bases between them. CDR3 amino acids: CASSLELPYNEQFF. The CDR3 coding sequence is TGTGCCAGCAGTTTGGAACTACCCTACAATGAGCAGTTCTTC.

V is TRBV20-1 and J is TRBJ2-7; D remains ambiguous. Trimming removed 3 bases from V and 3 bases from J, with 15 bases in between. CDR1 DFQATT and CDR2 SNEGSKA come from the germline V gene (reference sequence). The CDR3 loop spans 14 amino acids. CDR3: CSASRRFRLYEQYF. CDR3 nucleotide sequence: TGCAGTGCTAGTCGTAGATTTAGACTCTACGAGCAGTACTTC.

This chain connects TRBV11-1 to TRBJ2-1; TRBD2 agrees at 11 bases. Germline loops: CDR1 SGHAT, CDR2 FQDESV (reference sequence). V was pared by 5 bases and J by 3 bases, with 12 bases of the junction left unmatched. The length of the CDR3 is 18 residues. DNA of the CDR3: TGTGCCAGCAGCCGTTGGAGACTAGCGGGATCGGGCTACAATGAGCAGTTCTTC. Its protein is CASSRWRLAGSGYNEQFF.

The table lists this clonotype with many counts. At one end the junction does not follow the germline gene, possibly because of a read error. This chain uses TRBV5-1 with TRBJ2-2; 11 bases line up with TRBD1. The CDR3 loop spans 15 amino acids. Germline V gene sequence: CDR1 SGHRS, CDR2 YFSETQ. The CDR3 DNA reads as TGTGCCAGCAGCCTGGGACAGGGGGACACCGGGGAGCTGTTTTTT. Translation: CASSLGQGDTGELFF.

This clonotype appeared a few times. Here the CDR3 reads CASSLIRQGPYNEQFF. The CDR3 DNA sequence: TGTGCCAGCAGCTTAATAAGGCAGGGTCCCTACAATGAGCAGTTCTTC. The chain recombines TRBV7-9 with TRBJ2-1; D possibly corresponds to TRBD1 (5 bases). CDR1 and CDR2 from the germline V gene are SEHNR and FQNEAQ (reference sequence). This CDR3 has 16 residues. V gave up 2 bases and J gave up 2 bases, with 13 bases separating them. Together with reference TRBV7-9 and TRBJ2-1, the CDR3 gives the full variable domain: DTGVSQNPRHKITKRGQNVTFRCDPISEHNRLYWYRQTLGQGPEFLTYFQNEAQLEKSRLLSDRFSAERPKGSFSTLEIQRTEQGDSAMYLCASSLIRQGPYNEQFFGPGTRLTVL.

The J gene is TRBJ1-1, the V gene TRBV12-3 or TRBV12-4; TRBD1 might be the D (5 bases). CDR3 length: 11 residues. V was cut by 7 bases and J by 4 bases, with 7 bases left in between. The CDR3 nucleotides read TGTGCCAGCAAGGGGTTCACTGAAGCTTTCTTT. Residues: CASKGFTEAFF.

This clonotype was counted only a few times. This chain connects TRBV5-1 to TRBJ1-1, with 10 positions matching TRBD1. Trimming removed 4 bases from V and 5 bases from J; junction bases left unmatched: 5. The CDR3 runs to 14 residues. CDR1 is SGHRS, CDR2 YFSETQ, per germline. As DNA, the CDR3 is TGCGCCAGCAGCCGACAGGGGGCGAGGACTGAAGCTTTCTTT. It encodes CASSRQGARTEAFF. Drawing the rest from reference TRBV5-1 and TRBJ1-1, the complete variable domain is KAGVTQTPRYLIKTRGQQVTLSCSPISGHRSVSWYQQTPGQGLQFLFEYFSETQRNKGNFPGRFSGRQFSNSRSEMNVSTLELGDSALYLCASSRQGARTEAFFGQGTRLTVV.

This chain joins TRBV5-1 and TRBJ2-5, with 12 bases fitting TRBD2. The V gene's germline CDR1 is SGHRS and CDR2 YFSETQ. The CDR3 runs to 16 residues. Germline trimming cut 2 bases from V and 5 bases from J; bases unmatched to any gene: 7. CDR3 loop: CASSLRLAGVYETQYF. DNA of the CDR3: TGCGCCAGCAGCTTACGACTAGCGGGAGTTTATGAGACCCAGTACTTC.

This chain joins TRBV11-2 and TRBJ2-4; 9 nucleotides agree with TRBD2. The CDR3 runs to 18 residues. The germline CDR1 and CDR2 sequences are SGHAT and FQNNGV. Unmatched junction bases numbered 6, after V lost 0 bases and J lost 0 bases. The CDR3, as DNA: TGTGCCAGCAGCTTAGAGATTTCTAGCGGGAAAGCCAAAAACATTCAGTACTTC. This gives the protein CASSLEISSGKAKNIQYF.

This clonotype has more than one count but fewer than ten. The V gene is TRBV28, the J gene TRBJ2-1; unclear D gene. This CDR3 comprises 15 residues. Germline lookup yields CDR1 MDHEN and CDR2 SYDVKM. Trimming shortened V by 4 bases and J by 0 bases, and 10 bases separated the two germline ends. The CDR3 reads CASSYKPLSYNEQFF. The CDR3 DNA is TGTGCCAGCAGTTATAAGCCCCTCTCCTACAATGAGCAGTTCTTC.

This clonotype was recorded a few times. The V and J genes are TRBV28 and TRBJ2-7; TRBD2 matches at 7 bases. The CDR3 contains 14 residues. From germline, CDR1 is MDHEN and CDR2 SYDVKM. Trimming at V came to 4 bases and at J to 5 bases, leaving 8 bases not matched to a gene. The chain's CDR3 is CASSSGTTLDEQYF. The CDR3 coding sequence is TGTGCCAGCAGTTCCGGGACTACTCTTGACGAGCAGTACTTC.

The chain combines TRBV5-6 with TRBJ2-1, with D possibly being TRBD2 (5 bases). Germline V gives CDR1 SGHDT, CDR2 YYEEEE. This CDR3 is 15 amino acids long. V was clipped by 0 bases and J by 7 bases, with 14 bases between them. Written as DNA, the CDR3 is TGTGCCAGCAGCTTGGCGGACGGAAGGAGGAATGAGCAGTTCTTC. The encoded protein is CASSLADGRRNEQFF. The full variable domain, completed using reference TRBV5-6 and TRBJ2-1, is DAGVTQSPTHLIKTRGQQVTLRCSPKSGHDTVSWYQQALGQGPQFIFQYYEEEERQRGNFPDRFSGHQFPNYSSELNVNALLLGDSALYLCASSLADGRRNEQFFGPGTRLTVL.

The rearrangement joins TRBV12-3 or TRBV12-4 to TRBJ2-3, with D possibly being TRBD1 (5 bases). V shed 6 bases and J shed 1 base, with 11 bases lying between them. CDR3 length equals 14 residues. CDR3 in amino acids: CASRADSGTDTQYF. For the CDR3, the DNA is TGTGCCAGCAGGGCCGACAGTGGCACAGATACGCAGTATTTT.

This chain connects TRBV10-3 to TRBJ2-3; TRBD1 matches at 9 bases. This CDR3 is built from 17 residues. Trimming cost V 10 bases and J 0 bases; bases outside gene matches: 14. Germline V gene lookup returns CDR1 ENHRY and CDR2 SYGVKD. CDR3: CAKRLVRTGASTDTQYF. CDR3 nucleotide sequence: TGTGCCAAACGATTGGTTAGGACAGGGGCTAGCACAGATACGCAGTATTTT.

This clonotype was observed a few times. The V gene is TRBV6-2 or TRBV6-3, the J gene TRBJ2-2; 9 bases agree with TRBD2. The germline CDR1 and CDR2 sequences are MNHEY and SVGEGT. This CDR3 has 15 amino acids. With 2 bases clipped from V and 3 bases from J, the junction kept 1 base outside the gene matches. CDR3 residues: CASSYGGRDTGELFF. The DNA for the CDR3 is TGTGCCAGCAGTTACGGCGGGAGGGACACCGGGGAGCTGTTTTTT.

The V gene is TRBV7-2, the J gene TRBJ1-6; D is ambiguous. V gave up 0 bases and J gave up 0 bases, with 9 bases separating them. Germline V CDR1 and CDR2: SGHTA, FQGNSA. The CDR3 has 17 residues. CDR3 region: CASSLAGRSSYNSPLHF. CDR3 sequence (DNA): TGTGCCAGCAGCTTAGCGGGAAGGAGCTCCTATAATTCACCCCTCCACTTT.